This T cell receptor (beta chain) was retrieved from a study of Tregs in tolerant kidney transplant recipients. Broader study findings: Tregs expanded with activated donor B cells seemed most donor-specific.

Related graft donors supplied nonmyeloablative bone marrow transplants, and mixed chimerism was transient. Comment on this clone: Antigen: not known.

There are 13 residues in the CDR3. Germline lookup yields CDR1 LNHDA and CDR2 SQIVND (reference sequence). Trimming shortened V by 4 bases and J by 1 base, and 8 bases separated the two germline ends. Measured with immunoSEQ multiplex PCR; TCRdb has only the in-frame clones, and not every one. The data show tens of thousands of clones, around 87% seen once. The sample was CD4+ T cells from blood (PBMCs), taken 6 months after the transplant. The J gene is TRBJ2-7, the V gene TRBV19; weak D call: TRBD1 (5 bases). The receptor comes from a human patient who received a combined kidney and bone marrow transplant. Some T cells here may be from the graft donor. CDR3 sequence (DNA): TGTGCCAGTAGTACAGGGTTGTCCTACGAGCAGTACTTC. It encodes CASSTGLSYEQYF. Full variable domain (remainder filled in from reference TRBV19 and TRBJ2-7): DGGITQSPKYLFRKEGQNVTLSCEQNLNHDAMYWYRQDPGQGLRLIYYSQIVNDFQKGDIAEGYSVSREKKESFPLTVTSAQKNPTAFYLCASSTGLSYEQYFGPGTRLTVT.